Listed here are 22 T cell receptor beta chains from one sample, sequenced in a study of blood T cell repertoires in COVID-19. Using immunoSEQ multiplex PCR, the repertoire was profiled, and TCRdb retains in-frame clones only, with some absent. The sample records about 180,000 clones, 65% to 90% being singletons. Input material: peripheral blood. All receptors derive from a human donor in a cohort sampled during active COVID-19.

This rearrangement joins TRBV5-6 to TRBJ2-7; the D is unclear. The CDR3 is 13 amino acids. Trimming pared 0 bases from V and 3 bases from J, leaving 7 bases between. CDR1 SGHDT and CDR2 YYEEEE come from the germline V gene. CDR3 DNA: TGTGCCAGCAGCTTGGGCCGCAGCTACGAGCAGTACTTC. Protein sequence: CASSLGRSYEQYF.

CDR3 DNA: TGTGCCAGTACCCCCGGGACAGAGTCCTACGAGCAGTACTTC. This codes for CASTPGTESYEQYF. The V and J genes are TRBV19 and TRBJ2-7; TRBD1 matches 7 bases. The ends lost 7 bases at V and 1 base at J; junction bases unmatched: 7. Germline loops: CDR1 LNHDA, CDR2 SQIVND (reference sequence). This CDR3 comprises 14 residues. Complete variable domain (other parts from reference TRBV19 and TRBJ2-7): DGGITQSPKYLFRKEGQNVTLSCEQNLNHDAMYWYRQDPGQGLRLIYYSQIVNDFQKGDIAEGYSVSREKKESFPLTVTSAQKNPTAFYLCASTPGTESYEQYFGPGTRLTVT.

V and J are TRBV7-9 and TRBJ2-5, with D uncertain. V lost 5 bases, J lost 1 base, and 11 bases lay in between. The CDR3 length is 14 residues. In germline, CDR1 is SEHNR, CDR2 FQNEAQ (reference sequence). For the CDR3, the DNA is TGTGCCAGCAGCCTATCCCGCGGCCAAGAGACCCAGTACTTC. Encoded protein: CASSLSRGQETQYF. The full variable domain, rest sourced from reference TRBV7-9 and TRBJ2-5, is DTGVSQNPRHKITKRGQNVTFRCDPISEHNRLYWYRQTLGQGPEFLTYFQNEAQLEKSRLLSDRFSAERPKGSFSTLEIQRTEQGDSAMYLCASSLSRGQETQYFGPGTRLLVL.

V is TRBV5-4 and J is TRBJ2-3, with 9 bases fitting TRBD1. The V segment lost 2 bases and the J segment 6 bases; nucleotides outside the gene matches: 7. Germline V gene lookup returns CDR1 SGHNT and CDR2 YYREEE (reference sequence). The CDR3 covers 15 residues. CDR3 in DNA: TGTGCCAGCAGCTTACCGGGACAGGGTGGGGATACGCAGTATTTT. Residues: CASSLPGQGGDTQYF.

The CDR3 protein is CSAWVRDRGIDEQYF. The CDR3 DNA sequence: TGCAGCGCCTGGGTTCGGGACAGGGGGATCGACGAGCAGTACTTC. V gene TRBV29-1 combines with J gene TRBJ2-7, with 11 bases that match TRBD1. The germline gives CDR1 SQVTM, CDR2 ANQGSEA. V lost 7 bases and J lost 5; bases outside the gene matches: 13. CDR3 length: 15 residues.

J is TRBJ2-1 and V is TRBV5-4; 13 nucleotides line up with TRBD2. Germline V lookup: CDR1 SGHNT, CDR2 YYREEE (reference sequence). The CDR3 sequence is 19 residues long. V trimming: 3 bases; J trimming: 1 base; junction bases outside the gene matches: 10. The CDR3 sequence: CASSSSGTSGIPSYNEQFF. CDR3 in DNA: TGTGCCAGCAGCTCAAGCGGGACTAGCGGGATCCCGTCCTACAATGAGCAGTTCTTC.

The rearrangement joins TRBV4-1 to TRBJ1-1; 7 nucleotides match TRBD1. There are 19 residues in the CDR3. Trimming cost V 0 bases and J 5 bases; bases outside gene matches: 18. Germline V gene sequence: CDR1 MGHRA, CDR2 YSYEKL. The CDR3, as DNA: TGCGCCAGCAGCCAAGACTGGAGACAGGGAGGATCGGGTCGGACTGAAGCTTTCTTT. Protein: CASSQDWRQGGSGRTEAFF.

This chain uses TRBV29-1 with TRBJ1-1; D perhaps matches TRBD1 (6 bases). The V end was cut by 3 bases, the J end by 4 bases, with 15 bases between. This CDR3 has 14 amino acids. Germline V gene lookup returns CDR1 SQVTM and CDR2 ANQGSEA. CDR3 sequence reads: CSVDRRTDPTEAFF. The CDR3 nucleotides are TGCAGCGTTGATCGTCGGACAGATCCCACTGAAGCTTTCTTT. Based on the CDR3 plus reference TRBV29-1 and TRBJ1-1, the full variable domain is SAVISQKPSRDICQRGTSLTIQCQVDSQVTMMFWYRQQPGQSLTLIATANQGSEATYESGFVIDKFPISRPNLTFSTLTVSNMSPEDSSIYLCSVDRRTDPTEAFFGQGTRLTVV.

V usage is TRBV28 and J usage is TRBJ2-7, with 10 positions matching TRBD1. Germline trimming cut 8 bases from V and 5 bases from J; bases unmatched to any gene: 6. The CDR3 runs to 13 residues. Germline-derived CDR1 and CDR2 are MDHEN and SYDVKM. The CDR3 nucleotides are TGTGCCAGCCGACAGGGGGCGCGGGACGAGCAGTACTTC. Protein: CASRQGARDEQYF.

The chain joins TRBV29-1 to TRBJ2-4, with TRBD2 identical over 9 bases. This CDR3 is 16 amino acids long. V dropped 4 bases and J dropped 0; count of bases not matched to a gene: 7. Germline loops: CDR1 SQVTM, CDR2 ANQGSEA. This CDR3 reads CSVVGGGASAKNIQYF. The CDR3 nucleotides read TGCAGCGTTGTGGGCGGGGGGGCGTCAGCCAAAAACATTCAGTACTTC.

The chain is built from TRBV24-1 and TRBJ2-7; 7 bases line up with TRBD1. There are 13 residues in the CDR3. The ends lost 4 bases at V and 3 bases at J; junction bases unmatched: 2. Germline V CDR1 and CDR2: KGHDR, SFDVKD. The CDR3 is CATSDSGGYEQYF. The CDR3 DNA sequence: TGTGCCACCAGTGACTCAGGGGGCTACGAGCAGTACTTC.

This clone was counted a single time. The rearrangement uses TRBV28 and TRBJ2-2, with 8 bases that match TRBD1. Germline V gene lookup returns CDR1 MDHEN and CDR2 SYDVKM. J gave up 0 bases and V 10 bases, and 4 bases lay outside the gene matches. The CDR3 has 14 residues. The CDR3 spells CATPGGPNTGELFF. CDR3 bases: TGTGCCACCCCAGGGGGCCCGAACACCGGGGAGCTGTTTTTT.

In this sample, this clone turned up once. This chain links TRBV4-3 with TRBJ2-7; TRBD2 aligns across 12 bases. CDR1 and CDR2 (germline): LGHNA, YSLEER. The CDR3 consists of 16 residues. Germline trimming cut 0 bases from V and 2 bases from J; bases unmatched to any gene: 2. CDR3 DNA sequence: TGCGCCAGCAGCCAAGAGGGACTAGCGGGCGCCTACGAGCAGTACTTC. Its protein product is CASSQEGLAGAYEQYF.

V and J are TRBV28 and TRBJ1-2; D gene uncertain. The CDR3 extends over 10 amino acids. CDR1 and CDR2 (germline): MDHEN, SYDVKM. Trimming took off 4 bases at V and 8 bases at J, with 5 bases between the two ends. As DNA, the CDR3 is TGTGCCAGCAGTTACGAGGGCTACACCTTC. Translated, it gives CASSYEGYTF.

The chain's CDR3 is CASSESGWGPLSYEQYF. Written as DNA, the CDR3 is TGCGCCAGCAGTGAGTCGGGGTGGGGGCCCTTGTCCTACGAGCAGTACTTC. The gene calls are TRBV10-2 and TRBJ2-7, with a tentative D call TRBD1 (6 bases). In germline, CDR1 is WSHSY, CDR2 SAAADI. Trimming stripped 0 bases from V and 1 base from J, with 16 bases between. CDR3 size: 17 residues.

A word on this clone: Other DNA sequences in the sample encode the same CDR3. In DNA, the CDR3 is TGCGCCAGCAGCTTGGCAGGGGACGCCTACGAGCAGTACTTC. The encoded protein is CASSLAGDAYEQYF. The chain couples TRBV5-1 to TRBJ2-7; tentatively, D is TRBD1 (6 bases). The V gene's germline CDR1 is SGHRS and CDR2 YFSETQ. Trimming pared 0 bases from V and 2 bases from J, leaving 9 bases between. This CDR3 has 14 amino acids.

This clone was counted only a few times. The J gene is TRBJ1-3, the V gene TRBV27; 9 bases fit TRBD1. Germline V lookup: CDR1 MNHEY, CDR2 SMNVEV (reference sequence). J was trimmed by 6 bases and V by 5 bases; bases with no gene match: 5. The CDR3 length is 14 residues. DNA for the CDR3: TGTGCCAGCAGTCGGACAGGGGTTGCAAACACCATATATTTT. Its protein product is CASSRTGVANTIYF.

This clone was seen just once. J is TRBJ2-1 and V is TRBV18; possible D gene TRBD1, 5 bases. CDR1 is KGHSH and CDR2 is LQKENI in the germline V gene. The CDR3 covers 14 residues. V gave up 3 bases and J gave up 6 bases, with 12 bases separating them. This chain's CDR3 is CASSPLGHFNEQFF. CDR3 DNA sequence: TGTGCCAGCTCACCCTTGGGGCACTTCAATGAGCAGTTCTTC.

The V and J genes are TRBV5-4 and TRBJ2-7; 7 nucleotides match TRBD2. The germline gives CDR1 SGHNT, CDR2 YYREEE (reference sequence). V was clipped by 3 bases and J by 5 bases; unmatched bases: 8. The CDR3 length is 14 residues. CDR3 coding DNA: TGTGCCAGCAGCTGGGAGACTAGCACCCACGAGCAGTACTTC. This gives the protein CASSWETSTHEQYF.

The chain employs TRBV18 and TRBJ1-2, with 8 positions matching TRBD1. After removal of 3 bases from V and 8 bases from J, the junction contained 5 bases not matched to a gene. Germline assignment: CDR1 KGHSH and CDR2 LQKENI. The CDR3 has 13 amino acids. The CDR3: CASSPQQGEGYTF. CDR3 sequence (DNA): TGTGCCAGCTCACCCCAACAGGGGGAGGGCTACACCTTC.

This clone was seen more than once but under ten times. The chain is built from TRBV6-5 and TRBJ1-1; unclear D gene. The V and J ends lost 7 bases and 6 bases respectively, with 15 bases between them. The CDR3 has 13 residues. Germline V gives CDR1 MNHEY, CDR2 SVGAGI. CDR3 residues: CASIDLGRSEAFF. CDR3 in DNA: TGTGCCAGCATCGACTTAGGTCGGTCTGAAGCTTTCTTT.

Only a few counts were recorded for this clone. The V gene is TRBV7-6, the J gene TRBJ2-7, with D maybe TRBD1 (6 bases). In germline, CDR1 is SGHVS, CDR2 FNYEAQ. The CDR3 contains 14 residues. V dropped 2 bases and J dropped 1 base, with 9 bases sitting between them. CDR3: CASSLRDTSYEQYF. Written as DNA, the CDR3 is TGTGCCAGCAGCTTACGGGACACTTCCTACGAGCAGTACTTC.